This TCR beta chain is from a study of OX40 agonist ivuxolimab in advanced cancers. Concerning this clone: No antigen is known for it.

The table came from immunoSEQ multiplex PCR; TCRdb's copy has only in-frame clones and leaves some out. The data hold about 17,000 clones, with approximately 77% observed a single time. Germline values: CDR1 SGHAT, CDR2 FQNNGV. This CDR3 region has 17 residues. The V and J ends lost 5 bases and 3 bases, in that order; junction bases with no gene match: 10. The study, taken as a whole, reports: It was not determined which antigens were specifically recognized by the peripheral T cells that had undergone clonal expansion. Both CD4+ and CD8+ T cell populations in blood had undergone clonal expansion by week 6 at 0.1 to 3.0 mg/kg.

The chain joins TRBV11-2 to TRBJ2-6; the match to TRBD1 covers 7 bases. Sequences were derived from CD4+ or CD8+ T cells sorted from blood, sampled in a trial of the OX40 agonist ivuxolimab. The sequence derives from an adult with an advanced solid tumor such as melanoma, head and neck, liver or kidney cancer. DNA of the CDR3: TGTGCCAGCAGCGGCCCACAGGGGATTAATGGGGCCAACGTCCTGACTTTC. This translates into CASSGPQGINGANVLTF.